The rows below give T cell receptor beta chains drawn from one sample of a study of identical twins. TCRdb passed the 5' RACE reads through MiXCR, listing each CDR3 protein once. The table lists fewer than 550,000 distinct CDR3 sequences, roughly 15% of them singletons, with 0.44% in the top ten. These data also featured in a second study, about yellow fever vaccine responses in identical twins.

The sequenced material came from CD4+ T cells sorted from blood. These receptors were taken from a woman aged 18-29 years in good health. The CDR3 runs from the conserved cysteine through the conserved F or W. A D gene is named only where the DNA matches it firmly. Clone size is given for some rows only: seen once, a few or many times, or a class if the clone is expanded.

D: NA
size: NA
V: TRBV5-8
J: TRBJ1-1
CDR3: CASSLGLGGPTEAFF
DNA: TGTGCCAGCAGCTTGGGATTGGGGGGGCCTACTGAAGCTTTCTTT

D: NA
size: many
V: TRBV29-1
J: TRBJ1-5
CDR3: CSVGSGPKESQHF
DNA: TGCAGCGTGGGGTCGGGACCGAAGGAATCCCAGCATTTT

D: NA
size: few
V: TRBV12-3/TRBV12-4
J: TRBJ1-1
CDR3: CASSGASGTEAFF
DNA: TGTGCCAGCTCAGGGGCATCGGGCACTGAAGCTTTCTTT

D: NA
size: NA
V: TRBV6-5
J: TRBJ2-1
CDR3: CASSYPGTNEQFF
DNA: TGTGCCAGCAGTTACCCAGGGACCAATGAGCAGTTCTTC

D: NA
size: NA
V: TRBV14
J: TRBJ2-3
CDR3: CASSQDRGSKKADTQYF
DNA: TGTGCCAGCAGCCAAGATCGAGGTAGCAAGAAAGCAGATACGCAGTATTTT

D: TRBD1
size: NA
V: TRBV5-1
J: TRBJ2-5
CDR3: CASSRDRLQTQYF
DNA: TGCGCCAGCAGCAGGGACAGGCTCCAGACCCAGTACTTC

D: NA
size: NA
V: TRBV4-1
J: TRBJ2-3
CDR3: CASSQEEKRGTDTQYF
DNA: TGCGCCAGCAGCCAAGAGGAGAAGCGGGGCACAGATACGCAGTATTTT

D: TRBD2
size: NA
V: TRBV2
J: TRBJ2-7
CDR3: CASTVGGEQYF
DNA: TGTGCCAGCACCGTGGGAGGGGAGCAGTACTTC

D: NA
size: NA
V: TRBV6-2/TRBV6-3
J: TRBJ2-7
CDR3: CASSYSIQEQYF
DNA: TGTGCCAGCAGTTACTCGATCCAAGAGCAGTACTTC

D: NA
size: few
V: TRBV20-1
J: TRBJ2-6
CDR3: CSADRSSGANVLTF
DNA: TGCAGTGCCGACAGGAGCTCTGGGGCCAACGTCCTGACTTTC

D: NA
size: few
V: TRBV7-7
J: TRBJ2-2
CDR3: CASSESHGELFF
DNA: TGTGCCAGCAGCGAATCGCACGGGGAGCTGTTTTTT

D: NA
size: few
V: TRBV5-1
J: TRBJ1-6
CDR3: CASSSDLSYNSPLHF
DNA: TGCGCCAGCAGTTCGGACTTATCCTATAATTCACCCCTCCACTTT

D: NA
size: few
V: TRBV5-1
J: TRBJ2-1
CDR3: CASSLAAERYNEQFF
DNA: TGCGCCAGCAGCTTGGCCGCGGAGAGATACAATGAGCAGTTCTTC

D: NA
size: few
V: TRBV12-3/TRBV12-4
J: TRBJ1-1
CDR3: CASSLGDSRGAFF
DNA: TGTGCCAGCAGTTTAGGCGACAGTCGGGGAGCTTTCTTT

D: NA
size: few
V: TRBV20-1
J: TRBJ2-2
CDR3: CSAKSGLGAGELFF
DNA: TGCAGTGCTAAAAGCGGTCTTGGGGCCGGGGAGCTGTTTTTT

D: NA
size: NA
V: TRBV2
J: TRBJ1-1
CDR3: CASSEGGTANTEAFF
DNA: TGTGCCAGCAGTGAAGGAGGGACGGCGAACACTGAAGCTTTCTTT

D: NA
size: NA
V: TRBV4-1
J: TRBJ2-2
CDR3: CASSQDPGELFF
DNA: TGCGCCAGCAGCCAAGACCCCGGGGAGCTGTTTTTT

D: TRBD1
size: NA
V: TRBV29-1
J: TRBJ1-2
CDR3: CSVQTGGHGYTF
DNA: TGCAGCGTTCAGACAGGGGGACATGGCTACACCTTC

D: NA
size: few
V: TRBV6-1
J: TRBJ1-1
CDR3: CASRTTGLNTEAFF
DNA: TGTGCCAGCAGAACTACAGGGTTGAACACTGAAGCTTTCTTT

D: NA
size: few
V: TRBV4-1
J: TRBJ1-6
CDR3: CASSPDQGPTRPLHF
DNA: TGCGCCAGCAGCCCGGACCAGGGACCCACTCGACCCCTCCACTTT

D: NA
size: many
V: TRBV28
J: TRBJ2-3
CDR3: CASSSPAERGTDTQYF
DNA: TGTGCCAGCAGTTCCCCTGCGGAGCGGGGCACAGATACGCAGTATTTT

D: NA
size: NA
V: TRBV20-1
J: TRBJ2-2
CDR3: CSARASAPGELFF
DNA: TGCAGTGCTAGAGCGTCCGCACCCGGGGAGCTGTTTTTT

D: NA
size: NA
V: TRBV12-3/TRBV12-4
J: TRBJ2-3
CDR3: CAGSFSGRNTQYF
DNA: TGTGCCGGCAGTTTTTCAGGGAGGAATACGCAGTATTTT

D: TRBD1
size: few
V: TRBV20-1
J: TRBJ2-1
CDR3: CSARSDRYYNEQFF
DNA: TGCAGTGCTAGATCGGACAGGTACTACAATGAGCAGTTCTTC

D: NA
size: NA
V: TRBV29-1
J: TRBJ1-1
CDR3: CSGSGVMNTEAFF
DNA: TGCAGCGGCTCCGGCGTCATGAACACTGAAGCTTTCTTT

D: NA
size: many
V: TRBV7-9
J: TRBJ2-7
CDR3: CASSWGLDEQYF
DNA: TGTGCCAGCAGCTGGGGACTCGACGAGCAGTACTTC

D: TRBD1
size: NA
V: TRBV4-2
J: TRBJ1-1
CDR3: CASSPLGQGIKKAFF
DNA: TGTGCCAGCAGCCCCTTGGGACAGGGAATTAAAAAAGCTTTCTTT

D: NA
size: NA
V: TRBV12-3/TRBV12-4
J: TRBJ2-5
CDR3: CASSLGQGYQETQYF
DNA: TGTGCCAGCAGTTTAGGGCAGGGGTACCAAGAGACCCAGTACTTC

D: NA
size: NA
V: TRBV27
J: TRBJ1-1
CDR3: CASSLYPGRTEAFF
DNA: TGTGCCAGCAGTTTATACCCGGGAAGGACTGAAGCTTTCTTT

D: TRBD2
size: few
V: TRBV7-9
J: TRBJ2-7
CDR3: CASSLAYREGLDEQYF
DNA: TGTGCCAGCAGCTTAGCGTATCGGGAGGGCCTGGACGAGCAGTACTTC

D: TRBD2
size: NA
V: TRBV5-1
J: TRBJ2-1
CDR3: CASSSGLAGLKHSYNEQFF
DNA: TGCGCCAGCAGCTCGGGACTAGCGGGACTAAAACACTCCTACAATGAGCAGTTCTTC

D: NA
size: NA
V: TRBV6-5
J: TRBJ2-6
CDR3: CASSYRGAGANVLTF
DNA: TGTGCCAGCAGTTACCGGGGAGCTGGGGCCAACGTCCTGACTTTC

D: TRBD2
size: NA
V: TRBV5-1
J: TRBJ2-6
CDR3: CASSWITSGSAGANVLTF
DNA: TGCGCCAGCAGCTGGATTACTAGCGGGAGTGCTGGGGCCAACGTCCTGACTTTC

D: NA
size: few
V: TRBV12-3/TRBV12-4
J: TRBJ2-1
CDR3: CASSKGPSGRSYNEQFF
DNA: TGTGCCAGCAGTAAAGGCCCCAGCGGGCGCTCCTACAATGAGCAGTTCTTC

D: TRBD2
size: few
V: TRBV6-1
J: TRBJ2-2
CDR3: CASNTLAGGNTGELFF
DNA: TGTGCCAGCAACACACTAGCGGGAGGGAACACCGGGGAGCTGTTTTTT

D: NA
size: few
V: TRBV7-2
J: TRBJ2-1
CDR3: CASSSPLYNEQFF
DNA: TGTGCCAGCAGCTCACCCTTGTACAATGAGCAGTTCTTC

D: TRBD1
size: NA
V: TRBV5-7
J: TRBJ2-1
CDR3: CASSLATGTGTYNEQFF
DNA: TGTGCCAGCAGCTTAGCTACCGGGACAGGGACCTACAATGAGCAGTTCTTC

D: NA
size: NA
V: TRBV5-8
J: TRBJ2-7
CDR3: CASSLINSYEQYF
DNA: TGTGCCAGCAGCTTGATTAATTCCTACGAGCAGTACTTC

D: TRBD2
size: few
V: TRBV7-9
J: TRBJ2-1
CDR3: CASSLGRLAGVGEQFF
DNA: TGTGCCAGCAGCCTAGGAAGACTAGCGGGAGTGGGTGAGCAGTTCTTC

D: NA
size: NA
V: TRBV10-3
J: TRBJ2-1
CDR3: CATSDRISNNEQFF
DNA: TGTGCCACCTCCGACCGGATATCTAACAATGAGCAGTTCTTC

D: TRBD2
size: NA
V: TRBV7-6
J: TRBJ2-7
CDR3: CASSFSGRDYEQYF
DNA: TGTGCCAGCAGCTTTAGCGGGAGGGACTACGAGCAGTACTTC

D: NA
size: NA
V: TRBV27
J: TRBJ2-7
CDR3: CASSLWAGNSYEQYF
DNA: TGTGCCAGCAGTTTATGGGCGGGTAACTCCTACGAGCAGTACTTC